These T cell receptor beta chains were read from a single sample in a study of tumor-infiltrating lymphocytes in primary liver carcinoma. TCRdb called the multiplex PCR reads again in MiXCR, with one record for every CDR3 protein. This sample has roughly 120,000 distinct CDR3 sequences, with less than 75% found just once. Specimen: tumor-adjacent normal liver tissue. Receptor source: a woman aged 55-75 years with primary liver carcinoma and hepatitis B virus infection. CDR3s include the opening cysteine and the closing phenylalanine or tryptophan. The order of the fields is V gene, clone size, D gene, J gene, CDR3 protein, CDR3 DNA. D genes are given only for firm matches. Some rows mark clone size as missing; the rest say once, few, many or name a class of expanded clone.

>TRBV28|.|.|TRBJ2-5
CASSSGGSRDTQYF
TGTGCCAGTAGTTCTGGGGGGAGCCGAGATACCCAGTACTTC
>TRBV7-8|many|.|TRBJ2-3
CASRVRDTQYF
TGTGCCAGCCGCGTTCGAGATACGCAGTATTTT
>TRBV6-1|.|TRBD1|TRBJ1-2
CAGSDPWTGYGYTF
TGTGCCGGCAGTGACCCCTGGACAGGCTATGGCTACACCTTC
>TRBV6-5|many|TRBD1|TRBJ2-2
CASSPRTGFTGELFF
TGTGCCAGCAGTCCGCGGACAGGGTTCACCGGGGAGCTGTTTTTT
>TRBV5-1|.|TRBD1|TRBJ2-7
CARSLAGGVYEQYF
TGCGCCAGAAGCTTGGCAGGGGGTGTATACGAGCAGTACTTC
>TRBV7-9|.|.|TRBJ2-5
CDSSPQGGETQYF
TGTGACAGCAGCCCACAGGGAGGGGAGACCCAGTACTTC
>TRBV5-1|few|.|TRBJ2-1
CASSSASSSYNEQFF
TGCGCCAGCAGCTCGGCTAGCTCCTCCTACAATGAGCAGTTCTTC
>TRBV5-6|.|TRBD1|TRBJ2-2
CVSSLLGTGDTGELFF
TGTGTCAGCAGCTTGCTAGGGACAGGCGACACCGGCGAGCTGTTTTTT
>TRBV24-1|.|TRBD2|TRBJ2-1
CGTSVSAGVSYNEQVF
TGTGGCACCAGTGTCTCAGCGGGAGTATCCTACAATGAGCAGGTCTTC
>TRBV5-1|once|TRBD2|TRBJ2-3
CVSSFSTSGTDTQYF
TGCGTCAGCAGCTTTTCCACTAGCGGCACAGATACACAGTATTTT
>TRBV5-1|.|.|TRBJ2-3
CACSLEFGDTQYF
TGCGCCTGCAGCTTGGAGTTTGGGGATACGCAATATTTT
>TRBV5-6|.|TRBD2|TRBJ2-1
CASRRGLAGWPSEQFF
TGTGCCAGTAGACGAGGACTAGCGGGATGGCCGTCTGAGCAGTTCTTC
>TRBV28|.|.|TRBJ1-1
CASRPTNGEGNTEAFF
TGTGCCAGCAGGCCAACAAACGGGGAGGGGAACACTGAAGCTTTCTTT
>TRBV4-2|.|.|TRBJ1-1
CAGSRRGEGGTEALF
TGTGCCGGCAGCCGCCGAGGAGAGGGGGGGACTGAAGCTCTCTTT
>TRBV11-2|.|.|TRBJ1-1
CASSPGTESFF
TGTGCCAGCAGCCCCGGGACTGAATCTTTCTTT
>TRBV29-1|.|.|TRBJ2-1
CSVEGVGGESSHNEQFF
TGCAGCGTCGAAGGGGTCGGTGGGGAGAGCTCCCACAATGAGCAGTTCTTC
>TRBV29-1|.|.|TRBJ2-1
CSVEGVGGDSTYNEQFF
TGCAGCGTTGAGGGGGTCGGCGGGGATAGCACCTACAATGAGCAGTTCTTC
>TRBV4-2|many|.|TRBJ2-1
CASSQDGVPHPYNEQFF
TGTGCCAGCAGCCAAGATGGTGTTCCCCACCCCTACAATGAGCAGTTCTTC
>TRBV12-3/TRBV12-4|.|TRBD1|TRBJ1-1
CVSSLQGTNTVAFF
TGTGTCAGCAGTTTACAGGGGACAAACACTGTAGCTTTCTTT
>TRBV11-2|.|TRBD2|TRBJ2-2
CASRASGSGGVLFF
TGTGCCAGCCGGGCTAGCGGGAGCGGCGGGGTGCTGTTTTTT
>TRBV11-2|.|.|TRBJ2-5
CASNGWSQETQYF
TGTGCCAGCAACGGATGGTCACAAGAGACCCAGTACTTC
>TRBV5-1|many|TRBD2|TRBJ2-3
CASSTGRTSTDTQYF
TGCGCCAGCAGCACCGGGAGGACGAGCACAGATACGCAGTATTTT
>TRBV6-1|.|.|TRBJ2-7
CVSSGSVDFSYEQYF
TGTGTCAGCAGTGGATCGGTGGACTTCTCCTACGAGCAGTACTTC